The 4 T cell receptor beta chains presented below share a single source sample, sequenced in a study of OX40 agonist ivuxolimab in advanced cancers. Method: immunoSEQ multiplex PCR; TCRdb's copy keeps in-frame clones and lacks some. In the table there are 75,000 to 100,000 clones, roughly nine tenths of which are singletons. This sample comprised CD4+ or CD8+ T cells sorted from blood, obtained in a trial of the OX40 agonist ivuxolimab. These TCRs come from an adult with an advanced solid tumor such as melanoma, head and neck, liver or kidney cancer.

This clone was recorded only once. The genes are TRBV28 and TRBJ1-2; tentatively, D is TRBD1 (5 bases). Trimming stripped 3 bases from V and 6 bases from J, with 23 bases between. Germline V gene data show CDR1 as MDHEN and CDR2 as SYDVKM. The CDR3 runs to 17 residues. The CDR3 DNA reads as TGTGCCAGCAGTTTCCCCGCCAGGCGGGGCTGGGAGGATGGCTACACCTTC. It encodes CASSFPARRGWEDGYTF.

The chain couples TRBV4-1 to TRBJ2-7, with D possibly being TRBD1 or TRBD2 (5 bases each). CDR1 is MGHRA and CDR2 is YSYEKL in the germline V gene. The CDR3 has 14 residues. V shed 3 bases and J shed 3 bases, with 12 bases lying between them. CDR3 DNA sequence: TGCGCCAGCAGCCAGGAAGGGGAGTTCTACGAGCAGTACTTC. Translation gives CASSQEGEFYEQYF.

This chain links TRBV4-3 with TRBJ1-1, with D perhaps TRBD1 (5 bases). The CDR3 consists of 13 residues. V lost 0 bases and J lost 10, with 12 bases in between. Germline V gene lookup returns CDR1 LGHNA and CDR2 YSLEER. In nucleotides, the CDR3 is TGCGCCAGCAGCCAAGACGGGGGACCGGGAGCTTTCTTT. It translates to CASSQDGGPGAFF.

This clone was detected once. V is TRBV7-2 and J is TRBJ1-1; no definite D call. The CDR3 is 13 amino acids. V lost 1 base to trimming and J lost 1 base, with 4 bases between them. Germline-derived CDR1 and CDR2 are SGHTA and FQGNSA. DNA of the CDR3: TGTGCCAGCAGCTTAGTAGGGAACACTGAAGCTTTCTTT. It codes for CASSLVGNTEAFF.